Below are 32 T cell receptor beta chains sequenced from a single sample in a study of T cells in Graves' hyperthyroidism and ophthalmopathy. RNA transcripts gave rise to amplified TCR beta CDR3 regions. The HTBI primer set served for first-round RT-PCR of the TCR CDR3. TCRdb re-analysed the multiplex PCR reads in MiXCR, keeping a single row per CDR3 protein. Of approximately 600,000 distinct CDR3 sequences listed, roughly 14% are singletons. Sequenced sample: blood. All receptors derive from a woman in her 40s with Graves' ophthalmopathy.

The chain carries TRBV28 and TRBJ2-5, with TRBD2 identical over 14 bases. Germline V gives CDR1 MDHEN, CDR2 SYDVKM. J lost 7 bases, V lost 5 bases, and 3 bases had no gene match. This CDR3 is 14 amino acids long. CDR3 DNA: TGTGCCAGCAGTCCAGGGACTAGCGGGAGGACCCAGTACTTC. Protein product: CASSPGTSGRTQYF.

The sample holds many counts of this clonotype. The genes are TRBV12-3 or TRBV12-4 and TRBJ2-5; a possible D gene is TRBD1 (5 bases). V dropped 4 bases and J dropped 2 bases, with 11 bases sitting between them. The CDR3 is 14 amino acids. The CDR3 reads CASSSFGAQETQYF. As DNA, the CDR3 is TGTGCCAGCAGTTCATTTGGGGCTCAAGAGACCCAGTACTTC.

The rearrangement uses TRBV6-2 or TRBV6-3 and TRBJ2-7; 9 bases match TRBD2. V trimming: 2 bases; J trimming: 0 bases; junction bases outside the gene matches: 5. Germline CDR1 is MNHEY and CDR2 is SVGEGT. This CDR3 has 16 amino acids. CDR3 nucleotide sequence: TGTGCCAGCAGTTACCCGACTAGCGGCCTCTCCTACGAGCAGTACTTC. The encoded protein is CASSYPTSGLSYEQYF.

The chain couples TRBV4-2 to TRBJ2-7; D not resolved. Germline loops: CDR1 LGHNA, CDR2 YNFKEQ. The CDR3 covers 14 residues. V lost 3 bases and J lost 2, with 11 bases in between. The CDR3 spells CASSQSQSTYEQYF. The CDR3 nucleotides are TGTGCCAGCAGCCAGAGTCAGAGCACCTACGAGCAGTACTTC.

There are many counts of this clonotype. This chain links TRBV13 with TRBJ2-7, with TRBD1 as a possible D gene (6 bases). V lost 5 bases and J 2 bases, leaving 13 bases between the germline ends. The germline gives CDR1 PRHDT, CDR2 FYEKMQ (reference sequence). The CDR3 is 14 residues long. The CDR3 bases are TGTGCCAGCAGCCCTCAGGACAGTACCTACGAGCAGTACTTC. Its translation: CASSPQDSTYEQYF.

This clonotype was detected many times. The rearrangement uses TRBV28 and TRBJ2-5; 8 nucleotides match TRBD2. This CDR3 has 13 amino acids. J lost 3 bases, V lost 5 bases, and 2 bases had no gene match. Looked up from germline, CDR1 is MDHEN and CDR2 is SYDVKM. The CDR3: CASSAGGEETQYF. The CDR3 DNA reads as TGTGCCAGCAGTGCGGGAGGAGAAGAGACCCAGTACTTC.

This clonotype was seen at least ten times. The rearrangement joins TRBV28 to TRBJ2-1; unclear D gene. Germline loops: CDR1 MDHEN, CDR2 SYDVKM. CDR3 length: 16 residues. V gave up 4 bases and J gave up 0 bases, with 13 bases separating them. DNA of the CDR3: TGTGCCAGCAGTTCTCCGGCCGGAAGCTCCTACAATGAGCAGTTCTTC. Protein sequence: CASSSPAGSSYNEQFF.

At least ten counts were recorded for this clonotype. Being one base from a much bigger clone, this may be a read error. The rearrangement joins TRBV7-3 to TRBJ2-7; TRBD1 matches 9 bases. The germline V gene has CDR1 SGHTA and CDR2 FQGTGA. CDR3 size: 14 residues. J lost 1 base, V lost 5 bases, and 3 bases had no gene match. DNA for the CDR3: TGTGCCAGCAGCACCGGGACAGGGTCCTACGAGCAGTACTTC. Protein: CASSTGTGSYEQYF.

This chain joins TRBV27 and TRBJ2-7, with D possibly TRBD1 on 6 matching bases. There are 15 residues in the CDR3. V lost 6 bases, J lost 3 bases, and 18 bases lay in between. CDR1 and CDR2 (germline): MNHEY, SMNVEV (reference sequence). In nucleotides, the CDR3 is TGTGCCAGCAGGCAACAGGGTTCCTTCGACTACGAGCAGTACTTC. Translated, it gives CASRQQGSFDYEQYF.

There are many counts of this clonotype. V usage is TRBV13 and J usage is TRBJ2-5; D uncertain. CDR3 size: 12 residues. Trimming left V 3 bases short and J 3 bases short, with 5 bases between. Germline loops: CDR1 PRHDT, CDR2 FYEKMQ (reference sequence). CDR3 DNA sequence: TGTGCCAGCAGCTTGGGCAAAGAGACCCAGTACTTC. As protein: CASSLGKETQYF.

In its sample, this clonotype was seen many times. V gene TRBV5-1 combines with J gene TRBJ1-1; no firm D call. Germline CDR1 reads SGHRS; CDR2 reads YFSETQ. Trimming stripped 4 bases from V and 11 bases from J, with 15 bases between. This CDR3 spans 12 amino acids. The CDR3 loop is CASSILGSEAFF. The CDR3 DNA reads TGCGCCAGCAGCATCTTAGGGTCGGAGGCTTTCTTT.

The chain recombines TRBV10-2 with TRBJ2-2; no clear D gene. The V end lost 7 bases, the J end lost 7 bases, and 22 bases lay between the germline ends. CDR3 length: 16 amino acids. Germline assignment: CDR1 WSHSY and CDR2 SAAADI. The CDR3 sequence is CASILAKLYRNGELFF. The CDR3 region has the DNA TGCGCCAGCATCCTGGCTAAACTCTATAGGAACGGGGAGCTGTTTTTT.

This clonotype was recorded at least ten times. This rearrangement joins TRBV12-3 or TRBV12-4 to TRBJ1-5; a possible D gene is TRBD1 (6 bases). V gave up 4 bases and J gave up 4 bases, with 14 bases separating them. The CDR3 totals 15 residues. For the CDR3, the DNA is TGTGCCAGCAGTTCACATATACAGGGAAATCAGCCCCAGCATTTT. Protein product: CASSSHIQGNQPQHF.

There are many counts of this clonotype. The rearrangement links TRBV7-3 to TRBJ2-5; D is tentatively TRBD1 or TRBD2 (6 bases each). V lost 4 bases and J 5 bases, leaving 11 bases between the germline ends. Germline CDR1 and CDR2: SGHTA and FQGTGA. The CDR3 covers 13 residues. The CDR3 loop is CASSSEGGETQYF. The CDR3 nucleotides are TGTGCCAGCAGCTCAGAGGGGGGTGAGACCCAGTACTTC.

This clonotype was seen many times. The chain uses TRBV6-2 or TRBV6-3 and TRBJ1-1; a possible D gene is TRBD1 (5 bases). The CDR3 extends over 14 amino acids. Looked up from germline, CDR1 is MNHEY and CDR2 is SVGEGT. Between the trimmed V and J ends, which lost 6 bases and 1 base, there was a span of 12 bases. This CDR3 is CASSRGQPNTEAFF. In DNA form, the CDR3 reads TGTGCCAGCAGCAGAGGACAACCGAACACTGAAGCTTTCTTT.

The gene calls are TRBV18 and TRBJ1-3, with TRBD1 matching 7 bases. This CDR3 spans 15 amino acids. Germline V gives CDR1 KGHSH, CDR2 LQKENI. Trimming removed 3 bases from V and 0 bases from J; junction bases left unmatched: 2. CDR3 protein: CASSPRQGSGNTIYF. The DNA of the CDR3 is TGTGCCAGCTCACCCCGACAGGGCTCTGGAAACACCATATATTTT.

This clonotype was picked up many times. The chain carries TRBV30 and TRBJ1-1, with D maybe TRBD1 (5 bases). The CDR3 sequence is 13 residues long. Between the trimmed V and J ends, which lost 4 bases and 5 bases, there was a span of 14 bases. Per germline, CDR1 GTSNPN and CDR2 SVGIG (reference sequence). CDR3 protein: CAWTLGDATEAFF. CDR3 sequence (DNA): TGTGCCTGGACCCTGGGGGACGCAACTGAAGCTTTCTTT. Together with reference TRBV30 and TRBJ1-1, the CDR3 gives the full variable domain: SQTIHQWPATLVQPVGSPLSLECTVEGTSNPNLYWYRQAAGRGLQLLFYSVGIGQISSEVPQNLSASRPQDRQFILSSKKLLLSDSGFYLCAWTLGDATEAFFGQGTRLTVV.

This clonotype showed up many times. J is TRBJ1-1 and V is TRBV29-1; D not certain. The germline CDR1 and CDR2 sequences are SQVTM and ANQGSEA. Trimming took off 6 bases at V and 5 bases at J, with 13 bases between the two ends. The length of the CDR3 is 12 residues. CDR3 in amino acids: CSVATVGTEAFF. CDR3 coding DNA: TGCAGCGTCGCGACCGTCGGTACTGAAGCTTTCTTT. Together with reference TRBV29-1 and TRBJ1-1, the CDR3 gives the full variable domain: SAVISQKPSRDICQRGTSLTIQCQVDSQVTMMFWYRQQPGQSLTLIATANQGSEATYESGFVIDKFPISRPNLTFSTLTVSNMSPEDSSIYLCSVATVGTEAFFGQGTRLTVV.

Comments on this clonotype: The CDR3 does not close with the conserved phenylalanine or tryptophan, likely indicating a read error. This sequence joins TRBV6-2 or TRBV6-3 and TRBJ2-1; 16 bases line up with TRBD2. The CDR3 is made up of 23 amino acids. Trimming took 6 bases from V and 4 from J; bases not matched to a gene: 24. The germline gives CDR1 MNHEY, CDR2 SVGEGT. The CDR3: CASRYPGLAGGPVGVRPYNEQFL. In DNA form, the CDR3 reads TGTGCCAGCAGATACCCGGGACTAGCGGGAGGGCCAGTGGGGGTACGTCCATACAATGAGCAGTTCCTC.

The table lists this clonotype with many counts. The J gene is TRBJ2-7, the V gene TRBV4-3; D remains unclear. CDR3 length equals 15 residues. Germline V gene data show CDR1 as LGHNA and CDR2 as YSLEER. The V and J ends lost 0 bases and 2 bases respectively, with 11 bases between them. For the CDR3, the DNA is TGCGCCAGCAGCCAAGATTATACAGCCACCTACGAGCAGTACTTC. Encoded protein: CASSQDYTATYEQYF.

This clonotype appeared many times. CDR3 loop: CASRKDRGEGQPQHF. CDR3 DNA: TGCGCCAGCAGAAAGGACAGGGGTGAAGGACAGCCCCAGCATTTT. The V and J genes are TRBV5-1 and TRBJ1-5; 9 positions match TRBD1. J lost 7 bases, V lost 5 bases, and 10 bases had no gene match. The CDR3 loop spans 15 amino acids. From germline, CDR1 is SGHRS and CDR2 YFSETQ.

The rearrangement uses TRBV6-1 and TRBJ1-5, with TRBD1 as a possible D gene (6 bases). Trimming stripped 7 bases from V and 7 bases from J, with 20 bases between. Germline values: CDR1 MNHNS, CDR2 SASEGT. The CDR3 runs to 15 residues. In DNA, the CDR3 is TGTGCCAGCATCGCGCTCCAGGGGATTAACCAGCCCCAGCATTTT. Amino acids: CASIALQGINQPQHF.

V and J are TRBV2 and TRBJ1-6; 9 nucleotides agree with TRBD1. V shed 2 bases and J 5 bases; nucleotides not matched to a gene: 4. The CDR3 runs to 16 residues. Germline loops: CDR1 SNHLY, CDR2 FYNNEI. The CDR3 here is CASSEFGTGNNSPLHF. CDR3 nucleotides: TGTGCCAGCAGTGAATTCGGGACAGGGAATAATTCACCCCTCCACTTT.

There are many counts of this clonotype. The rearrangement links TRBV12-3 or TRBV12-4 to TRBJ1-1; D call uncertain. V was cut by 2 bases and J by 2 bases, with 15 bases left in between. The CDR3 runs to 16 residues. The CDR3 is CASSLSSPRVNTEAFF. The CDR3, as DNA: TGTGCCAGCAGTTTATCATCTCCGAGGGTTAACACTGAAGCTTTCTTT.

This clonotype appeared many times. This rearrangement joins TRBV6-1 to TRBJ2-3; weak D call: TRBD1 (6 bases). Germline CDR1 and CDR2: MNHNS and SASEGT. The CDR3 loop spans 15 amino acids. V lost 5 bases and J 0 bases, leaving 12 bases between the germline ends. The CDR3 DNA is TGTGCCAGCAGTACGGGACATCCTAGCACAGATACGCAGTATTTT. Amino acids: CASSTGHPSTDTQYF.

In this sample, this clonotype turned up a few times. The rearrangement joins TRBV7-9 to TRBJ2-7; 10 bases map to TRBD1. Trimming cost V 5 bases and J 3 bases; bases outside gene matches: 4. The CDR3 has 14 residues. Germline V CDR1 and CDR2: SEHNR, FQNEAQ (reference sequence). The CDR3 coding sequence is TGTGCCAGCAGCCAAGACAGGGGGCTCTACGAGCAGTACTTC. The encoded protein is CASSQDRGLYEQYF.

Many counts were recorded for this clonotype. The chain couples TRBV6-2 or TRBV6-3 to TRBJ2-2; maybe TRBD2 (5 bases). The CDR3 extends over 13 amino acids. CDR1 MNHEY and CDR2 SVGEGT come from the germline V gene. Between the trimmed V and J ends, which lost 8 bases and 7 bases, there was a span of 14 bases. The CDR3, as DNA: TGTGCCAGCTCAGAGCGGTCCAGCGGGGAGCTGTTTTTT. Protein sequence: CASSERSSGELFF.

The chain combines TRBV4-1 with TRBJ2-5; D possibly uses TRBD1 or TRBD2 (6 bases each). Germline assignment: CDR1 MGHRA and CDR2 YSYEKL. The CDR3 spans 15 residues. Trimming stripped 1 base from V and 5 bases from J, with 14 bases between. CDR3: CASSQVVGGQETQYF. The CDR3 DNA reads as TGCGCCAGCAGCCAAGTGGTAGGGGGGCAGGAGACCCAGTACTTC.

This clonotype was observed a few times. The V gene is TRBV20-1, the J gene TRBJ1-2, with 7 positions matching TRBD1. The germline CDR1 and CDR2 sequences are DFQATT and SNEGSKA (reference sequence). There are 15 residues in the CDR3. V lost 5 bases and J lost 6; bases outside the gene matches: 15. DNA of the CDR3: TGCAGTGCTCGAAACCATCCCGACAGGGTTGATGGCTACACCTTC. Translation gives CSARNHPDRVDGYTF.

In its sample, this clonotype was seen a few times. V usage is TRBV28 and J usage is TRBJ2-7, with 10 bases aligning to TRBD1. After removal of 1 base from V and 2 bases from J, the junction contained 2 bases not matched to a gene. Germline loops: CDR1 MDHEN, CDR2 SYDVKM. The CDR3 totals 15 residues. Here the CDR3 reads CASSLFGTGAYEQYF. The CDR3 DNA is TGTGCCAGCAGTTTATTTGGGACAGGGGCCTACGAGCAGTACTTC. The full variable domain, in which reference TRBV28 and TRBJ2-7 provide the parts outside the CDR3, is DVKVTQSSRYLVKRTGEKVFLECVQDMDHENMFWYRQDPGLGLRLIYFSYDVKMKEKGDIPEGYSVSREKKERFSLILESASTNQTSMYLCASSLFGTGAYEQYFGPGTRLTVT.

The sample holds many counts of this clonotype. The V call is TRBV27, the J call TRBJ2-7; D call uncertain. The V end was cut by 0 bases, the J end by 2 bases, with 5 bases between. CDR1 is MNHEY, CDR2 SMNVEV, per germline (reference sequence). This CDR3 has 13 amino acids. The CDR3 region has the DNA TGTGCCAGCAGTTTATCGATGGCCTACGAGCAGTACTTC. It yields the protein CASSLSMAYEQYF.

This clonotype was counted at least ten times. The DNA for the CDR3 is TGTGCCAGCAGCTTAGCGCTAGGTTACACTGAAGCTTTCTTT. It yields the protein CASSLALGYTEAFF. The chain couples TRBV7-2 to TRBJ1-1; D unresolved. The V gene's germline CDR1 is SGHTA and CDR2 FQGNSA. V was cut by 0 bases and J by 3 bases, with 8 bases left in between. This CDR3 region has 14 residues.